This T cell receptor beta chain was sequenced for a study of T cell responses to AZD1222 COVID-19 vaccine. Points from the study as a whole: Possibly, clonal diversity was underestimated; donors were largely white British and included more females. Along spike, vaccine-associated CD4 TCRs were found throughout, with dominance at 160-218 and 743-854. Baseline serology detected seropositivity in only six AZD1222 recipients. Recipients of two AZD1222 doses showed rising Spike-specific TCR breadth and depth.

Using immunoSEQ multiplex PCR, the repertoire was profiled, and TCRdb retains in-frame clones only, with some absent. Among 150,000 or so clones listed, 90% to 95% were seen once. J gave up 2 bases and V 4 bases, and 12 bases lay outside the gene matches. Germline V gene data show CDR1 as MNHEY and CDR2 as SVGEGT. The CDR3 length is 17 residues. Remarks on this clone: No antigen is known for it.

Material: peripheral blood, obtained on day 0 of AZD1222 vaccination. The chain links TRBV6-2 or TRBV6-3 to TRBJ2-3, with 7 bases matching TRBD1. The origin of this receptor is an adult in good health. DNA of the CDR3: TGTGCCAGCAGTTCCCCGGGCCGGGACAGCCTCACAGATACGCAGTATTTT. Protein sequence: CASSSPGRDSLTDTQYF.